This T cell receptor (beta chain) was documented in a study of CD8+CD57+ T cells in acquired aplastic anemia. Genomic DNA provided the template from which TCR beta VDJ and CDR3 profiles were obtained. TCRdb independently ran MiXCR on the reads; one entry per CDR3 protein. The sample consists of some 130,000 distinct CDR3 sequences, more than 40% of them appearing once. About this clonotype itself: What it recognizes is unknown.

This CDR3 spans 12 amino acids. The V end lost 1 base, the J end lost 8 bases, and 6 bases lay between the germline ends. The germline gives CDR1 SEHNR, CDR2 FQNEAQ (reference sequence). Findings and caveats of the study: Shared by patients and controls, 25 to 30 CD8+ CDR3s were abundant in patients.

The specimen sequenced was sorted CD4+, CD8+, or CD8+CD57+ T cells (not recorded which) from PBMCs. This TCR derives from a human donor in good health, serving as a control. The chain couples TRBV7-9 to TRBJ2-1, with unresolved D. CDR3 in amino acids: CASSLGWDEQFF. The CDR3 DNA is TGTGCCAGCAGCTTAGGCTGGGATGAGCAGTTCTTC.